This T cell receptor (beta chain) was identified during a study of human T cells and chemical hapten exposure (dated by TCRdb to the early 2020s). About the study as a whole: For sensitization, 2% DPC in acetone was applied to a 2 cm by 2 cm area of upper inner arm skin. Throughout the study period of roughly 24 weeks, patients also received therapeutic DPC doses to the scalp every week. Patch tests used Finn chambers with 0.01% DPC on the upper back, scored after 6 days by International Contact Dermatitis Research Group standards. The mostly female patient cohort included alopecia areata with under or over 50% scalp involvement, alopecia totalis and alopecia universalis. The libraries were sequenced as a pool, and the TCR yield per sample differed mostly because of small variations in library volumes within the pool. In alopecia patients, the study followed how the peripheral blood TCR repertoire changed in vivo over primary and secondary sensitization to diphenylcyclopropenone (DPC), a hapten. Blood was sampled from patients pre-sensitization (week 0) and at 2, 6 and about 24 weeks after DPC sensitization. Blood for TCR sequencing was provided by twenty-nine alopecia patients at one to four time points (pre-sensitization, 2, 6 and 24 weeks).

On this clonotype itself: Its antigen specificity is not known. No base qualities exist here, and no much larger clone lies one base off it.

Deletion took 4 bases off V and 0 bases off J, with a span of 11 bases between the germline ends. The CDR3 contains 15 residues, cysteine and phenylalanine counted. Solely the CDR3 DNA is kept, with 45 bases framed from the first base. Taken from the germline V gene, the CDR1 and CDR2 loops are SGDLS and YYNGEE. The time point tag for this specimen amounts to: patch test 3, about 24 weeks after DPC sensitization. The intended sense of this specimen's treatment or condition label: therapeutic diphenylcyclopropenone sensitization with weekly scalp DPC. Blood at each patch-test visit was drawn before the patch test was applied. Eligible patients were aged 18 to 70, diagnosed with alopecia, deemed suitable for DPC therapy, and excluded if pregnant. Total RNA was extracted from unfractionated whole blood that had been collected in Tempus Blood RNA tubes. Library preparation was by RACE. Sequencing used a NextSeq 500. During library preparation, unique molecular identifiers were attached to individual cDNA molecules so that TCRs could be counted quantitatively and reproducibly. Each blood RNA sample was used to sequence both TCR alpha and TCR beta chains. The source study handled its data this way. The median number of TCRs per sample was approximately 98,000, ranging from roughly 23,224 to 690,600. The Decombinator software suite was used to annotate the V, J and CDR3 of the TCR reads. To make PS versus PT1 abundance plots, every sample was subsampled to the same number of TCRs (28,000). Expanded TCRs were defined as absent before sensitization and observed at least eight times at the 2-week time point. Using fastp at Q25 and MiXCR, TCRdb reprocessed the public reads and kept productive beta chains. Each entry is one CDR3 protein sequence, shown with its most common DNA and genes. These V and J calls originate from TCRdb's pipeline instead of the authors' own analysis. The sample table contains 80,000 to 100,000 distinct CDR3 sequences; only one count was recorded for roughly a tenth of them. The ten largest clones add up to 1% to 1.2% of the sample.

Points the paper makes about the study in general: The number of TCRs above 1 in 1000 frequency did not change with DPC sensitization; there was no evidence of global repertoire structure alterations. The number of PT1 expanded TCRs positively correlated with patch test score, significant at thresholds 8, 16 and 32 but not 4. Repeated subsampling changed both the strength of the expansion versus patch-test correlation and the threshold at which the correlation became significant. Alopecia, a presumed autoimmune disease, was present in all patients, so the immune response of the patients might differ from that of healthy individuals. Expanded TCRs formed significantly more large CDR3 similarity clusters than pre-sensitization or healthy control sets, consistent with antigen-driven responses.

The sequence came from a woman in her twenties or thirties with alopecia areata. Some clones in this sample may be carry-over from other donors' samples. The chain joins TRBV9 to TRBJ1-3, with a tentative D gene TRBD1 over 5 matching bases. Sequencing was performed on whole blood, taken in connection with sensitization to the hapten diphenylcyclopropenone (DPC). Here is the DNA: TGTGCCAGCAGCATAACAGGCGGCTCTGGAAACACCATATATTTT. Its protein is CASSITGGSGNTIYF.